This TCR beta chain was captured in a study of T cell repertoires in cytomegalovirus infection. Study findings and constraints: The ex vivo response was dominated by HLA-C-restricted CMV-specific TCR beta clonotypes. Cumulated frequencies of public TCR beta families served to identify carriers of CMV plus the relevant HLA.

A remark on this clonotype: Its antigen is unidentified.

TCRdb redid the calling of the reads with MiXCR, one entry per CDR3 protein. Here the sample spans 600,000 to 700,000 distinct CDR3 sequences, around a third being singletons. CDR3 length: 21 amino acids. The J segment lost 1 base and the V segment lost 1 base, leaving 18 bases of the junction unmatched. CDR1 and CDR2 (germline): MGHRA, YSYEKL. The chain employs TRBV4-1 and TRBJ2-4; 8 bases align to TRBD1. The sequenced sample was cultured PBMCs, obtained from culture after CMV antigen stimulation. The sequence derives from a human donor in good health (CMV status not recorded). Some clones in this sample may be carry-over from other donors' samples. Here the CDR3 DNA reads TGCGCCAGCAGCCAAGTGGAGGTTTGGACAGGGAAGAAATGGGCCAAAAACATTCAGTACTTC. Translation gives CASSQVEVWTGKKWAKNIQYF.